The following is a TCR beta chain sequence with its context. Its antigen specificity is not known. Base qualities are not provided; no much larger clone lies one nucleotide away. Whole blood was collected in K2EDTA tubes by collaborating institutions according to the institutions' own protocols. For TCRbeta analysis, collaborators shipped samples in one of three forms: frozen whole blood, isolated PBMCs, or DNA extracted from either of those sample types. These data originate in a study of blood T cell repertoires in COVID-19 (dated by TCRdb to 2020 to 2022). Looking at the study overall: Samples from collaborators originated in the United States, Italy and Spain and spanned both the acute and convalescent phases of COVID-19. The material from the prospective study consisted of cDNA or gDNA derived from T cells, B-cell-depleted T cells, or PBMCs. Subjects who had been exposed to COVID-19, were actively infected with it, or had recovered from it provided the deeply sampled blood TCRbeta repertoires that made up the dataset. A freely available public database, intended as a resource for researchers studying the immune response to SARS-CoV-2, is where the repertoires were released. The samples were drawn from two sources: the first 160 participants of the ongoing ImmuneRACE study, and over 950 subjects contributed by 6 global collaborators. A de-identified subject ID, COVID-19 status, age in years and sex were almost always included in the sample metadata. HLA class I and class II types, where available, came from metadata supplied by the sample provider rather than from assay-based typing.

TCRbeta CDR3 regions were amplified from genomic DNA using the immunoSEQ Assay, a bias-controlled multiplex PCR. Per the authors' processing: Within the assay, amplification of reference gene primers was used to estimate how many nucleated cells each sample contained. Sequence reads were collapsed and filtered to measure the absolute abundance of every unique TCRbeta CDR3 rearrangement. For each sample, productive Simpson clonality was calculated as the square root of Simpson's diversity index across productive rearrangements. The table comes from immuneACCESS by way of TCRdb, which keeps in-frame sequences with V and J called. Part of the clones is missing from these tables; in studies checked, under half for an unresolved V gene and the rest for unknown reasons. Clone size and the V and J calls come from that table; the DNA yielded D and trimming. The sample table holds 65,000 to 75,000 clones, of which about four fifths were seen once. The ten largest clones represent around 15% of the sample.

Overall study outcomes, separate from this receptor: The amount of clinical and demographic metadata varied by source and participant and was provided uncurated.

The germline V gene encodes CDR1 LNHDA and CDR2 SQIVND (reference sequence). A distance of 7 bases separates the germline ends of V and J, which lose 3 bases and 2 bases respectively. The CDR3 sequence holds 13 residues, the cysteine and phenylalanine included. Only the CDR3 portion is preserved as DNA: 39 bases, with reading frame beginning at the first base. Sequences were obtained from peripheral blood. This receptor was identified in a human donor in a cohort sampled during active COVID-19. The sequence links TRBV19 to TRBJ1-2; no confident D gene assignment can be made. The CDR3 in this case is CASSITENYGYTF. DNA sequence: TGTGCCAGTAGTATCACCGAGAACTATGGCTACACCTTC.